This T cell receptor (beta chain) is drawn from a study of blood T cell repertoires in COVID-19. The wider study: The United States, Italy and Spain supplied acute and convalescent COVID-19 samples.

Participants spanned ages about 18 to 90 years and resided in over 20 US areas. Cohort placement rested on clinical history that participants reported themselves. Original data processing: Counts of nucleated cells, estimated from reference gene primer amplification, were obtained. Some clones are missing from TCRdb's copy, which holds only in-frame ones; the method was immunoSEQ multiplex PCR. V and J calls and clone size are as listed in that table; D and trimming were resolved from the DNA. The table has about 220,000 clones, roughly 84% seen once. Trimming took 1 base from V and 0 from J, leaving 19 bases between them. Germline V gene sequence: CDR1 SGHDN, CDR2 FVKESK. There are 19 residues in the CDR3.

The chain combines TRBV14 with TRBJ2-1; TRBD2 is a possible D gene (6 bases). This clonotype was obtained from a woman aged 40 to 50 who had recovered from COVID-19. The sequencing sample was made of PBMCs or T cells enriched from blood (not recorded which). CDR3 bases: TGTGCCAGCAGCCAAGTAAGTAGCGGATACCTGAGCTCCTACAATGAGCAGTTCTTC. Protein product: CASSQVSSGYLSSYNEQFF.